This T cell receptor (beta chain) was sequenced during a study of T-cell reconstitution after alpha-beta-depleted transplantation in children. Broader study findings: Newly produced T cells mostly provided counts and TCRbeta diversity after one year, as hyperexpanded clones declined. Reportedly, only several hundred clones from non-depleted graft cells drove alpha-beta T-cell counts at about two months. Elevated TCRbeta diversity at day 60 was traced, in some patients, to surviving recipient T cells and thymic progenitors.

From germline, CDR1 is MGHRA and CDR2 YSYEKL. This CDR3 contains 20 residues. Construction of the TCRbeta library involved unique molecular identifiers. A single record per CDR3 protein comes from TCRdb applying MiXCR to the PCR reads. Of 500,000 or so distinct CDR3 sequences listed, approximately 10% are singletons. Regarding this clonotype: Its antigen remains unidentified. The junction and the germline gene differ at one end; a read error may be behind it.

The receptor's source is a female patient under 10 years old who had a stem cell transplant for aplastic anemia, so the T cells may come from the graft donor. The rearrangement uses TRBV4-1 and TRBJ2-2, with 10 bases that match TRBD1. This sample comprised PBMCs, mostly from graft donor cells, obtained 180 days after TCRalphabeta/CD19-depleted stem cell transplant. For the CDR3, the DNA is TGCGCCAGCAGCACCCGACAGGGGGCTTCTACCAGGACGAACCCCGGGGAGCTGTTTTTT. Its protein product is CASSTRQGASTRTNPGELFF.